The rows below give T cell receptor beta chains drawn from one sample of a study of blood T cells in healthy people across ages. Using its own MiXCR run on the 5' RACE reads, TCRdb lists one record per CDR3 protein. The data hold approximately 810,000 distinct CDR3 sequences, with under 40% observed a single time. Sequencing was carried out using blood. The receptor set was obtained from a man aged 18-30 years in good health. CDR3s include the opening cysteine and the closing phenylalanine or tryptophan. Each record gives: clone size, V gene, D gene, CDR3 length, J gene, CDR3 DNA, CDR3 protein. D genes are given only for firm matches. The size entry is marked missing in some rows and otherwise reads once, few, many or a size class.

size: -; V: TRBV7-9; D: TRBD2; length: 16; J: TRBJ2-5; DNA: TGTGCCAGCAGTTCCCGACTAGCGGGGCGGGAGGAGACCCAGTACTTC; CDR3: CASSSRLAGREETQYF
size: -; V: TRBV7-2; D: TRBD2; length: 16; J: TRBJ2-7; DNA: TGTGCCAGCAGCTTAGTGCAGCGGGGAAGCTCCTACGAGCAGTACTTC; CDR3: CASSLVQRGSSYEQYF
size: many; V: TRBV12-3/TRBV12-4; D: -; length: 14; J: TRBJ2-7; DNA: TGTGCCAGCAGTTTGCCGGACCGCTACTACGAGCAGTACTTC; CDR3: CASSLPDRYYEQYF
size: few; V: TRBV7-2; D: -; length: 15; J: TRBJ1-5; DNA: TGTGCCAGCAGCTTAAGGCAGGGGTTTCGGCAGCCCCAGCATTTT; CDR3: CASSLRQGFRQPQHF
size: -; V: TRBV20-1; D: TRBD1; length: 16; J: TRBJ1-5; DNA: TGCAGTGCAAAAACTGGGACAGTACTTAGCAATCAGCCCCAGCATTTT; CDR3: CSAKTGTVLSNQPQHF
size: -; V: TRBV6-2/TRBV6-3; D: -; length: 13; J: TRBJ2-7; DNA: TGTGCCAGCAGTTACTCGGGGAGAGCCGAGCAGTACTTC; CDR3: CASSYSGRAEQYF
size: -; V: TRBV12-3/TRBV12-4; D: -; length: 13; J: TRBJ2-3; DNA: TGTGCCAGCAGTAGCTTGGGGGCAGATACGCAGTATTTT; CDR3: CASSSLGADTQYF
size: few; V: TRBV28; D: -; length: 16; J: TRBJ2-3; DNA: TGTGCCAGCAGGTCATTAACGGAGCCTAGCACAGATACGCAGTATTTT; CDR3: CASRSLTEPSTDTQYF
size: -; V: TRBV6-1; D: -; length: 16; J: TRBJ2-1; DNA: TGTGCCAGCAGATCGGGGCGGACGGCCGTTTTCGATGAGCAGTTCTTC; CDR3: CASRSGRTAVFDEQFF
size: many; V: TRBV4-3; D: -; length: 14; J: TRBJ2-7; DNA: TGCGCCAGCAGCCAAGATTGGACCACCTACGAGCAGTACTTC; CDR3: CASSQDWTTYEQYF
size: many; V: TRBV7-2; D: -; length: 13; J: TRBJ2-7; DNA: TGTGCCAGCAGCTTACCCCCTACCTACGAGCAGTACTTC; CDR3: CASSLPPTYEQYF
size: many; V: TRBV29-1; D: -; length: 14; J: TRBJ2-5; DNA: TGCAGCGTCTTAAGGGGGGCATCTGAAGAGACCCAGTACTTC; CDR3: CSVLRGASEETQYF
size: -; V: TRBV5-5; D: -; length: 15; J: TRBJ1-2; DNA: TGTGCCAGCAGCCCAGTAGCCGAGACAGAGGATGGCTACACCTTC; CDR3: CASSPVAETEDGYTF
size: few; V: TRBV27; D: -; length: 19; J: TRBJ1-1; DNA: TGTGCCAGCAGTTTAAGGCCTGTCGGGACACGTGATATGAACACTGAAGCTTTCTTT; CDR3: CASSLRPVGTRDMNTEAFF
size: -; V: TRBV29-1; D: TRBD2; length: 14; J: TRBJ2-7; DNA: TGCAGCGGCTCCTCCCCGACTAGCCCTTTCGAGCAGTACTTC; CDR3: CSGSSPTSPFEQYF
size: -; V: TRBV27; D: -; length: 14; J: TRBJ1-2; DNA: TGTGCCAGCAGTTTGGGGAGTGGGGTTTATGGCTACACCTTC; CDR3: CASSLGSGVYGYTF
size: many; V: TRBV5-1; D: -; length: 16; J: TRBJ2-3; DNA: TGCGCCAGCAGCTCCCGTACAAGAGAAGTCACAAATACGCAGTATTTT; CDR3: CASSSRTREVTNTQYF
size: many; V: TRBV3-1; D: -; length: 12; J: TRBJ2-7; DNA: TGTGCCAGCAGCCAAGGAATATACGAGCAGTACTTC; CDR3: CASSQGIYEQYF
size: -; V: TRBV7-9; D: -; length: 16; J: TRBJ2-1; DNA: TGTGCCAGCAGCTCAACCGGGCAGGTACCCTACAATGAGCAGTTCTTC; CDR3: CASSSTGQVPYNEQFF
size: many; V: TRBV11-3; D: -; length: 14; J: TRBJ2-5; DNA: TGTGCCAGCAGCTTAGATGCGTCGGGAGAGACCCAGTACTTC; CDR3: CASSLDASGETQYF
size: many; V: TRBV4-1; D: TRBD1; length: 16; J: TRBJ2-1; DNA: TGCGCCAGCAGCCAACCCGACAGGGAAGTGGGCAATGAGCAGTTCTTC; CDR3: CASSQPDREVGNEQFF
size: many; V: TRBV27; D: TRBD1; length: 15; J: TRBJ2-5; DNA: TGTGCCAGCAGTTTATCGACAGGGGCAGTGGAGACCCAGTACTTC; CDR3: CASSLSTGAVETQYF
size: few; V: TRBV12-3/TRBV12-4; D: -; length: 14; J: TRBJ2-2; DNA: TGTGCCAGCGGAGGGAGTTATTGGGCCGGGGAGCTGTTTTTT; CDR3: CASGGSYWAGELFF
size: -; V: TRBV14; D: TRBD1; length: 15; J: TRBJ1-2; DNA: TGTGCCAGCAGCCCAACTGGACAGGGGTTTGGAGGCTACACCTTC; CDR3: CASSPTGQGFGGYTF
size: -; V: TRBV27; D: TRBD1; length: 14; J: TRBJ1-1; DNA: TGTGCCAGCAGTGAAGGGACAGTGTACACTGAAGCTTTCTTT; CDR3: CASSEGTVYTEAFF
size: few; V: TRBV7-6; D: -; length: 17; J: TRBJ1-5; DNA: TGTGCCAGCAGCTTATATCCGAGGGGTAGTAGCAATCAGCCCCAGCATTTT; CDR3: CASSLYPRGSSNQPQHF
size: -; V: TRBV3-1; D: -; length: 13; J: TRBJ2-1; DNA: TGTGCCAGCAGCCAAAATCGGCTCAATGAGCAGTTCTTC; CDR3: CASSQNRLNEQFF
size: -; V: TRBV2; D: TRBD1; length: 14; J: TRBJ1-5; DNA: TGTGCCAGCAGGTCCAGGGGGTCCAATCAGCCCCAGCATTTT; CDR3: CASRSRGSNQPQHF
size: -; V: TRBV12-3/TRBV12-4; D: TRBD2; length: 15; J: TRBJ2-3; DNA: TGTGCCAGCAGTGATAGCGGGGGGAAAGCAGATACGCAGTATTTT; CDR3: CASSDSGGKADTQYF
size: few; V: TRBV10-2; D: -; length: 14; J: TRBJ1-2; DNA: TGCGCCAGCAGTGAGTCGGCGGCAGAGTATGGCTACACCTTC; CDR3: CASSESAAEYGYTF
size: -; V: TRBV20-1; D: TRBD1; length: 17; J: TRBJ1-5; DNA: TGCAGTGCCCAGGGGGGACAGGGCGCCTATAGCAATCAGCCCCAGCATTTT; CDR3: CSAQGGQGAYSNQPQHF
size: -; V: TRBV5-1; D: TRBD1; length: 14; J: TRBJ2-7; DNA: TGCGCCAGCAGCTTGGAACAGGGGATGTACGAGCAGTACTTC; CDR3: CASSLEQGMYEQYF
size: -; V: TRBV20-1; D: -; length: 15; J: TRBJ2-1; DNA: TGCAGTGCTAACCCGCTAGTTACATCCTACAATGAGCAGTTCTTC; CDR3: CSANPLVTSYNEQFF
size: many; V: TRBV7-2; D: TRBD2; length: 16; J: TRBJ2-3; DNA: TGTGCCAGCAGCTTAGGGCGCGGGGGGGGCACAGATACGCAGTATTTT; CDR3: CASSLGRGGGTDTQYF
size: -; V: TRBV20-1; D: -; length: 14; J: TRBJ2-5; DNA: TGCAGTGCTAGAGACACTCCCTCGGGAGAGACCCAGTACTTC; CDR3: CSARDTPSGETQYF
size: -; V: TRBV7-2; D: -; length: 19; J: TRBJ2-6; DNA: TGTGCCAGCAGCTTTAGACAGGTTCCTCCGAACTCTGGGGCCAACGTCCTGACTTTC; CDR3: CASSFRQVPPNSGANVLTF
size: once; V: TRBV20-1; D: -; length: 18; J: TRBJ2-5; DNA: TGCAGTGCTAGAGTACTCGGGGGTACAGGAATATCCCAAGAGACCCAGTACTTC; CDR3: CSARVLGGTGISQETQYF
size: -; V: TRBV4-2; D: TRBD1; length: 15; J: TRBJ2-5; DNA: TGTGCCAGCAGCTACCGGGACAGGGGGCTCAATGAGCAGTACTTC; CDR3: CASSYRDRGLNEQYF
size: few; V: TRBV18; D: TRBD1; length: 14; J: TRBJ1-2; DNA: TGTGCCAGCTCACCACGTCGAGGGGGCGATGGCTACACCTTC; CDR3: CASSPRRGGDGYTF
size: many; V: TRBV20-1; D: -; length: 10; J: TRBJ2-1; DNA: TGCAGTGCCCTCAGTCTCGAGCAGTTCTTC; CDR3: CSALSLEQFF
size: -; V: TRBV6-6; D: -; length: 16; J: TRBJ2-7; DNA: TGTGCCAGCAGTTACGGCACCCTACAGGGATCCTACGAGCAGTACTTC; CDR3: CASSYGTLQGSYEQYF
size: few; V: TRBV5-1; D: -; length: 15; J: TRBJ2-5; DNA: TGCGCCAGCAGCTTGAGTTTCAGGACGGAAGAGACCCAGTACTTC; CDR3: CASSLSFRTEETQYF
size: -; V: TRBV20-1; D: TRBD2; length: 16; J: TRBJ2-3; DNA: TGCAGTGCTAGCCCCAGGACTGCGGGGGGCACAGATACGCAGTATTTT; CDR3: CSASPRTAGGTDTQYF
size: -; V: TRBV15; D: -; length: 13; J: TRBJ1-2; DNA: TGTGCCACCGCCCGGGGTAGAGACTATGGCTACACCTTC; CDR3: CATARGRDYGYTF
size: few; V: TRBV6-2/TRBV6-3; D: TRBD1; length: 13; J: TRBJ1-4; DNA: TGTGCCAGCAGTCTCACCGGGACAGGAAAACTGTTTTTT; CDR3: CASSLTGTGKLFF
size: -; V: TRBV12-3/TRBV12-4; D: -; length: 15; J: TRBJ1-6; DNA: TGTGCCAGCAGTTTACTCAGGGGCAATAATTCACCCCTCCACTTT; CDR3: CASSLLRGNNSPLHF
size: -; V: TRBV20-1; D: TRBD2; length: 14; J: TRBJ2-7; DNA: TGCAGTGCTAGTTCGGCGGGGGGGCAAAATGAGCAGTACTTC; CDR3: CSASSAGGQNEQYF
size: few; V: TRBV29-1; D: -; length: 11; J: TRBJ1-2; DNA: TGCAGCGTTGAACTCGCTCATGGCTACACCTTC; CDR3: CSVELAHGYTF
size: -; V: TRBV5-1; D: TRBD1; length: 16; J: TRBJ1-4; DNA: TGCGCCAGCAACACCGGGACAGGGGTTACTAATGAAAAACTGTTTTTT; CDR3: CASNTGTGVTNEKLFF
size: few; V: TRBV10-2; D: -; length: 16; J: TRBJ1-1; DNA: TGCGCCAGCAGGGCTACCAGGACAGCAACCAACACTGAAGCTTTCTTT; CDR3: CASRATRTATNTEAFF
size: -; V: TRBV7-9; D: TRBD1; length: 17; J: TRBJ2-5; DNA: TGTGCCAGCAGCCGAAAACGGGACAGTCAGATTGGAGGGACCCAGTACTTC; CDR3: CASSRKRDSQIGGTQYF
size: -; V: TRBV5-6; D: -; length: 13; J: TRBJ2-5; DNA: TGTGCCAGCAACTGGGACGACCAAGAGACCCAGTACTTC; CDR3: CASNWDDQETQYF